These 27 T cell receptor beta chains originate from one sample sequenced in a study of regulatory T cells in long-lasting Graves disease. Time point of the sample: persistent/refractory GD, antithyroid drugs over 5 years with positive TRAb. TCR sequences were obtained from RNA taken from PBMCs. Library construction for TCR beta used iRepertoire HTBI primers and Arm-PCR of CDR3 regions. Each CDR3 protein is one row after TCRdb ran MiXCR on the multiplex PCR reads. Of roughly 300,000 distinct CDR3 sequences listed, 20% to 25% were seen once; the top ten hold around 50%. The specimen was peripheral blood mononuclear cells (PBMCs), collected when the disease was refractory, from a patient treated with antithyroid drugs. The origin of the receptors is a female donor with Graves disease.

This clonotype showed up just a few times. The chain carries TRBV12-3 or TRBV12-4 and TRBJ1-4; no clear D. V was shortened by 3 bases and J by 10 bases, with 6 bases between the two germline ends. The CDR3 sequence is 11 residues long. The CDR3 DNA reads as TGTGCCAGCAGTTTGTTCGGAAAACTGTTTTTT. Protein: CASSLFGKLFF.

There are many counts of this clonotype. The CDR3 sequence is CASGLGRLAGVAKNIQYF. CDR3 bases: TGTGCTAGTGGTTTGGGGAGACTAGCGGGAGTGGCCAAAAACATTCAGTACTTC. The gene calls are TRBV12-5 and TRBJ2-4, with 12 bases identical to TRBD2. Losses at the gene ends were 1 base for V and 1 base for J; bases not matched to a gene: 5. CDR1 LGHNT and CDR2 FRNRAP come from the germline V gene. The CDR3 extends over 18 amino acids.

In its sample, this clonotype was seen many times. The chain joins TRBV24-1 to TRBJ1-5, with D unclear. There are 12 residues in the CDR3. V gave up 9 bases and J gave up 3 bases, with 8 bases separating them. Germline assignment: CDR1 KGHDR and CDR2 SFDVKD. The CDR3 region is CATSAVNQPQHF. The CDR3 region has the DNA TGTGCCACCTCGGCGGTCAATCAGCCCCAGCATTTT.

There are a few counts of this clonotype. The chain employs TRBV3-1 and TRBJ2-7; no clear D. Germline CDR1 LGHDT, CDR2 YNNKEL (reference sequence). V lost 0 bases, J lost 6 bases, and 24 bases lay in between. There are 18 residues in the CDR3. The CDR3 loop is CASSQEVVGEVGSGEQYF. The DNA for the CDR3 is TGTGCCAGCAGCCAAGAAGTGGTTGGGGAAGTTGGTTCGGGCGAGCAGTACTTC.

In this sample, this clonotype turned up many times. The chain employs TRBV7-8 and TRBJ1-5, with D maybe TRBD1 (6 bases). This CDR3 spans 13 amino acids. CDR1 and CDR2 (germline): SGHVS, FQNEAQ. V was clipped by 7 bases and J by 3 bases, with 10 bases between them. The CDR3 here is CASKGGDNQPQHF. CDR3 coding DNA: TGTGCCAGCAAAGGGGGGGACAATCAGCCCCAGCATTTT. Full variable domain (remainder filled in from reference TRBV7-8 and TRBJ1-5): GAGVSQSPRYKVAKRGQDVALRCDPISGHVSLFWYQQALGQGPEFLTYFQNEAQLDKSGLPSDRFFAERPEGSVSTLKIQRTQQEDSAVYLCASKGGDNQPQHFGDGTRLSIL.

This clonotype came up once. The rearrangement joins TRBV12-3 or TRBV12-4 to TRBJ2-2, with TRBD1 matching 9 bases. The trim removed 6 bases at V and 5 bases at J, leaving 13 bases unmatched. CDR3 length: 17 residues. CDR3 bases: TGTGCCAGCAGCCCCCGGCGGGGACAGGGCAGGACCGGGGAGCTGTTTTTT. Translating it yields CASSPRRGQGRTGELFF.

V and J are TRBV20-1 and TRBJ2-2; 7 bases align to TRBD2. CDR1 and CDR2 from the germline V gene are DFQATT and SNEGSKA (reference sequence). The CDR3 extends over 15 amino acids. With 4 bases clipped from V and 6 bases from J, the junction kept 11 bases outside the gene matches. CDR3 nucleotide sequence: TGCAGTGCTAAGTCTCGCGGGAGCTGGGCCGGGGAGCTGTTTTTT. It yields the protein CSAKSRGSWAGELFF.

The chain combines TRBV4-1 with TRBJ2-7; D tentatively reads TRBD1 or TRBD2 (5 bases each). Germline lookup yields CDR1 MGHRA and CDR2 YSYEKL. Trimming removed 0 bases at V and 6 bases at J, with 12 bases between. This CDR3 contains 14 residues. The CDR3 region has the DNA TGCGCCAGCAGCCAAGATTGGGGGATAGGCGAGCAGTACTTC. Translation gives CASSQDWGIGEQYF.

The sample holds a few counts of this clonotype. V usage is TRBV18 and J usage is TRBJ1-5; unclear D gene. Germline lookup yields CDR1 KGHSH and CDR2 LQKENI. The CDR3 is 13 amino acids. Trimming shortened V by 10 bases and J by 4 bases, and 14 bases separated the two germline ends. CDR3 residues: CATREGRNQPQHF. The CDR3 DNA reads as TGTGCCACCCGGGAGGGCCGAAATCAGCCCCAGCATTTT.

The table lists this clonotype with many counts. V gene TRBV7-2 combines with J gene TRBJ2-7; D call uncertain. V dropped 4 bases and J dropped 0 bases, with 7 bases sitting between them. The CDR3 length is 13 residues. Germline values: CDR1 SGHTA, CDR2 FQGNSA. The CDR3 sequence is CASSWAGSYEQYF. The CDR3 nucleotides read TGTGCCAGCAGCTGGGCCGGCTCCTACGAGCAGTACTTC.

At least ten counts were recorded for this clonotype. The chain couples TRBV20-1 to TRBJ2-7, with 10 bases lining up with TRBD1. The V gene end was trimmed by 5 bases and the J gene end by 5 bases; junction bases not matched to a gene: 6. Germline CDR1 and CDR2: DFQATT and SNEGSKA (reference sequence). The CDR3 is 13 residues long. The DNA of the CDR3 is TGCAGTGCTTCCGGGACAGGGGTCCACGAGCAGTACTTC. Its translation: CSASGTGVHEQYF.

The chain employs TRBV9 and TRBJ2-7; possibly TRBD2 for D (6 bases). Trimming left V 4 bases short and J 4 bases short, with 15 bases between. The CDR3 sequence is 14 residues long. The V gene's germline CDR1 is SGDLS and CDR2 YYNGEE. The CDR3 is CASSPGAGYYEQYF. The CDR3 coding sequence is TGTGCCAGCAGCCCCGGTGCGGGGTATTACGAGCAGTACTTC.

This clonotype was found a few times. The gene calls are TRBV7-2 and TRBJ1-1, with D possibly being TRBD1 (5 bases). The CDR3 is 16 amino acids. V shed 0 bases and J shed 6 bases, with 17 bases lying between them. CDR1 SGHTA and CDR2 FQGNSA come from the germline V gene. The CDR3 region is CASSLAQGRPPSEAFF. The CDR3 coding sequence is TGTGCCAGCAGCTTAGCCCAGGGCCGGCCTCCTTCTGAAGCTTTCTTT. Full variable domain (outside the CDR3, taken from reference TRBV7-2 and TRBJ1-1): GAGVSQSPSNKVTEKGKDVELRCDPISGHTALYWYRQSLGQGLEFLIYFQGNSAPDKSGLPSDRFSAERTGGSVSTLTIQRTQQEDSAVYLCASSLAQGRPPSEAFFGQGTRLTVV.

This clonotype came up many times. This rearrangement joins TRBV28 to TRBJ2-7, with 10 bases identical to TRBD2. Germline V gene data show CDR1 as MDHEN and CDR2 as SYDVKM. The CDR3 is 15 residues long. Trimming at V came to 5 bases and at J to 2 bases, leaving 6 bases not matched to a gene. The CDR3 sequence: CASSDLLAGPYEQYF. In nucleotides, the CDR3 is TGTGCCAGCAGTGACCTACTAGCGGGGCCCTACGAGCAGTACTTC.

This clonotype was observed at least ten times. The chain carries TRBV20-1 and TRBJ2-7; D ambiguous. V lost 2 bases and J 0 bases, leaving 2 bases between the germline ends. The germline V gene encodes CDR1 DFQATT and CDR2 SNEGSKA (reference sequence). The CDR3 loop spans 11 amino acids. The DNA of the CDR3 is TGCAGTGCTAGACGCTCCTACGAGCAGTACTTC. It codes for CSARRSYEQYF.

Worth noting for this clonotype: A much larger clone is a single base away; this may be a read error. The chain has TRBV11-2 and TRBJ2-7, with D hard to call. The CDR3 contains 11 residues. Germline CDR1 SGHAT, CDR2 FQNNGV. CDR3 region: CASSSSFEQYF. CDR3 coding DNA: TGTGCCAGCAGCTCTTCCTTCGAGCAGTACTTC.

There are many counts of this clonotype. The chain employs TRBV12-3 or TRBV12-4 and TRBJ2-5, with a possible D match to TRBD1 (6 bases). The V end lost 6 bases, the J end lost 1 base, and 15 bases lay between the germline ends. This CDR3 spans 15 amino acids. CDR3 residues: CASRRDMGAQETQYF. The DNA for the CDR3 is TGTGCCAGCAGACGGGACATGGGGGCCCAAGAGACCCAGTACTTC.

This clonotype has a handful of counts. The genes are TRBV7-9 and TRBJ2-5, with 7 nucleotides matching TRBD2. Germline CDR1 is SEHNR and CDR2 is FQNEAQ (reference sequence). CDR3 size: 14 residues. Trimming at V came to 5 bases and at J to 6 bases, leaving 9 bases not matched to a gene. Here the CDR3 DNA reads TGTGCCAGCAGCAGAAGCGGGATTGGACAGACCCAGTACTTC. Amino acids: CASSRSGIGQTQYF.

This clonotype was detected a few times. This rearrangement joins TRBV29-1 to TRBJ2-7; 8 nucleotides match TRBD2. The CDR3 runs 14 residues. The ends lost 4 bases at V and 5 bases at J; junction bases unmatched: 10. Per germline, CDR1 SQVTM and CDR2 ANQGSEA. CDR3 nucleotides: TGCAGCGTTGGAATGGCGACTAGCGAACACGAGCAGTACTTC. Translation gives CSVGMATSEHEQYF.

The chain links TRBV20-1 to TRBJ2-7; weak D call: TRBD1 (5 bases). V lost 3 bases and J 0 bases, leaving 15 bases between the germline ends. In germline, CDR1 is DFQATT, CDR2 SNEGSKA (reference sequence). The CDR3 length is 15 residues. CDR3 bases: TGCAGTGCTAGCGCACAGGCTTCTAGCTCCTACGAGCAGTACTTC. Amino acids: CSASAQASSSYEQYF.

This clonotype has ten or more counts. The CDR3 spells CASTRGQETQYF. The CDR3 region has the DNA TGTGCCAGCACACGGGGGCAAGAGACCCAGTACTTC. V gene TRBV6-1 combines with J gene TRBJ2-5, with a possible D match to TRBD2 (6 bases). The V gene's germline CDR1 is MNHNS and CDR2 SASEGT. The V gene lost 7 bases and the J gene lost 2 bases, with 8 bases spanning the gap. This CDR3 has 12 residues.

This clonotype was observed a few times. The chain employs TRBV3-1 and TRBJ2-5, with TRBD1 matching 7 bases. The CDR3 is made up of 13 amino acids. Germline CDR1 reads LGHDT; CDR2 reads YNNKEL (reference sequence). V lost 5 bases, J lost 13 bases, and 13 bases stayed unmatched. CDR3 in amino acids: CASSDQPDRAPYF. In nucleotides, the CDR3 is TGTGCCAGCAGCGACCAACCCGACAGGGCCCCGTACTTC.

This clonotype was seen repeatedly, ten times or more. A read error may account for a junction end that differs from germline. The CDR3 sequence is CASRRGGRNTGELFF. The CDR3 DNA sequence: TGTGCCAGCAGGAGGGGTGGTCGGAACACCGGAGAGCTGTTTTTT. J is TRBJ2-2 and V is TRBV2; perhaps D is TRBD1 or TRBD2 (5 bases each). Germline V gives CDR1 SNHLY, CDR2 FYNNEI. CDR3 length: 15 amino acids. Filled out from reference TRBV2 and TRBJ2-2, the complete variable domain reads EPEVTQTPSHQVTQMGQEVILRCVPISNHLYFYWYRQILGQKVEFLVSFYNNEISEKSEIFDDQFSVERPDGSNFTLKIRSTKLEDSAMYFCASRRGGRNTGELFFGEGSRLTVL.

The J gene is TRBJ2-7, the V gene TRBV7-2; D gene uncertain. The CDR3 totals 15 residues. CDR1 SGHTA and CDR2 FQGNSA come from the germline V gene. The germline V and J ends were trimmed by 1 base and 3 bases, with 13 bases remaining between them. CDR3 nucleotide sequence: TGTGCCAGCAGCTTAGACAGCGACGGGTACTACGAGCAGTACTTC. Protein product: CASSLDSDGYYEQYF.

This clonotype has a single count. V and J are TRBV7-2 and TRBJ2-3, with D maybe TRBD2 (5 bases). The CDR3 is 15 amino acids. CDR1 is SGHTA, CDR2 FQGNSA, per germline. Trimming took off 8 bases at V and 2 bases at J, with 17 bases between the two ends. CDR3 DNA: TGTGCCAGCGCACGGGGATCAGATTACACAGATACGCAGTATTTT. Amino acid sequence: CASARGSDYTDTQYF.

V usage is TRBV7-9 and J usage is TRBJ1-1; the D is unclear. There are 13 residues in the CDR3. CDR1 is SEHNR, CDR2 FQNEAQ, per germline (reference sequence). V lost 6 bases and J lost 2, with 10 bases in between. The chain's CDR3 is CASSQVVNTEAFF. The CDR3 DNA is TGTGCCAGCAGTCAGGTGGTCAACACTGAAGCTTTCTTT.

A word on this clonotype: A much larger clone lies one base from this, so it may be a read error. V and J are TRBV6-2 or TRBV6-3 and TRBJ1-1, with D unresolved. The CDR3 spans 15 residues. Germline CDR1 reads MNHEY; CDR2 reads SVGEGT. The germline V and J ends were trimmed by 2 bases and 3 bases, with 13 bases remaining between them. The CDR3, as DNA: TGTGCCAGCAGTTACCGGACGATGCGGGACACTGAAGCTTTCTTT. It codes for CASSYRTMRDTEAFF.